This TCR beta chain is from a study of vaccination and CD4 T cells after COVID-19. The length of the CDR3 is 21 residues. The trim removed 7 bases at V and 4 bases at J, leaving 23 bases unmatched. The germline V gene has CDR1 MNHEY and CDR2 SMNVEV (reference sequence). Indicated treatment: approximately nine-day PBMC culture with coronavirus spike peptide pools or control peptides (ViraFEST assay). To note about this clonotype: The antigen is not known.

Sequenced with the Oncomine TCR Beta short-read assay was DNA taken from cultured CD4+ T cells. MiXCR was run by TCRdb on the PCR reads, yielding one entry per CDR3 protein. The data contain approximately 15,000 distinct CDR3 sequences, 53% of them seen just once; the ten biggest clones take up 10% to 13%. The gene calls are TRBV27 and TRBJ2-1; 12 nucleotides line up with TRBD2. The specimen sequenced was CD4+ T cells from blood, cultured in vitro. The sequence derives from a human donor who had recovered from COVID-19. CDR3 region: CASIGASGGANDVFKYNEQFF. DNA of the CDR3: TGTGCCAGCATCGGGGCTAGCGGGGGGGCCAACGATGTCTTTAAATACAATGAGCAGTTCTTC.